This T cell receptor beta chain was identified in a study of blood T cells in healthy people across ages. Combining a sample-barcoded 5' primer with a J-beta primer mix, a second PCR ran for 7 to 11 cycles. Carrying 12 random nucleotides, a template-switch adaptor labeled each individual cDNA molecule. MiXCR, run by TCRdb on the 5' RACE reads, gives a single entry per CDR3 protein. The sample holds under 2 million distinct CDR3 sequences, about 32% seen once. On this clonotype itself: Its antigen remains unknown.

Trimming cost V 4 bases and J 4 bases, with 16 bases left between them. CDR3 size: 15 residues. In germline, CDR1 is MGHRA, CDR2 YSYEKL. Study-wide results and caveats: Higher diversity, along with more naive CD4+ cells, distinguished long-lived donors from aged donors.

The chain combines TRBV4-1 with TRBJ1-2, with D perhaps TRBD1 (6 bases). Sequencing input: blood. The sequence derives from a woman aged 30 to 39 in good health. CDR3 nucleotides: TGCGCCAGCAGCCGAGAACCGGGGGCCCTCTATGGCTACACCTTC. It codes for CASSREPGALYGYTF.